The sequence of this T cell receptor beta chain was determined in a study of cytomegalovirus exposure and HLA in healthy donors. Study results and caveats: Rarity marked most TCR sequences, yet some public TCRs occurred in many donors.

V lost 1 base to trimming and J lost 0 bases; unmatched junction nucleotides: 13. CDR1 is MNHNS and CDR2 is SASEGT in the germline V gene. The CDR3 is 19 residues long. Amplification used 60 Vbeta primers and 13 Jbeta primers. Assay: immunoSEQ multiplex PCR; the TCRdb copy retains only in-frame clones and omits some. The record lists around 140,000 clones, of which the ten most abundant hold roughly 1.6%. Turning to this clone: The antigen is unknown.

The gene calls are TRBV6-1 and TRBJ2-7; 9 bases agree with TRBD2. The specimen sequenced was PBMCs. This clonotype was sampled from a woman aged 40 to 50 in good health and CMV-seronegative. The CDR3 protein is CASSEDRLAGQPSSYEQYV. CDR3 nucleotide sequence: TGTGCCAGCAGTGAAGATAGGCTAGCGGGACAGCCAAGCTCCTACGAGCAGTACGTC.